These T cell receptor delta chains were read from a single sample in a study of gamma-delta chains in newborns, infants, children. TCRdb called clones anew from the reads with CATT. The sample comprises around 5,000 delta-chain clones, about 5% of which are singletons, and 9.5% to 13% rests with the top ten. The sequencing sample was made of blood. These receptors were collected from a child who was a newborn, infant or young child, either healthy, febrile or measles-vaccinated (not recorded which). Both conserved end residues are part of each CDR3. A D gene is named only where the DNA matches it firmly. Rows give clone size only sometimes, using once, few, many, or a class for an expanded clone.

>TRDJ1|TRDV1|few|TRDD3
TGTGCTCTTGGGATTGGAATCTGGGGGATAGCGGATTCCATCGATAAACTCATCTTT
CALGIGIWGIADSIDKLIF
>TRDJ2|TRDV2|few|TRDD3
TGTGCCTGTGACACCGTGGGGGGGATAAGAAACACAGCACAACTCTTCTTT
CACDTVGGIRNTAQLFF
>TRDJ2|TRDV2|few|TRDD3
TGTGCCTGTGACCCATTGGGGGGGATACAAGAGAAGTTGACAGCACAACTCTTCTTT
CACDPLGGIQEKLTAQLFF
>TRDJ3|TRDV2|NA|TRDD3
TGTGCCCGTGACACCGTACTGGGGGATAGCTGGGACACCCGACAGATGTTTTTC
CARDTVLGDSWDTRQMFF
>TRDJ1|TRDV2|medium-sized|NA
TGTGCCTGTGACACCGTGGGGGTATACACCGATAAACTCATCTTT
CACDTVGVYTDKLIF
>TRDJ2|TRDV1|few|TRDD3
TGTGCTCTTGGGGAACTGGGGTCCCTGGGGGATACGTCTCTTTTGACAGCACAACTCTTCTTT
CALGELGSLGDTSLLTAQLFF
>TRDJ1|TRDV2|NA|TRDD3
TGTGCCTGTGACACCGTTTCTACTGGGGATCCGAAACTCATCTTT
CACDTVSTGDPKLIF
>TRDJ3|TRDV2|large|TRDD3
TGTGCCTGTGACAAAGTACTGGGGGATAGCTCCTGGGACACCCGACAGATGTTTTTC
CACDKVLGDSSWDTRQMFF
>TRDJ3|TRDV2|medium-sized|TRDD3
TGTGCCTGTGACACCGTACTGGGGGATGGGACCTGGGACACCCGACAGATGTTTTTC
CACDTVLGDGTWDTRQMFF
>TRDJ1|TRDV1|NA|TRDD2
TGTGCTCTTGGGGAACTTTTGCCTTCCTACTACACCGATAAACTCATCTTT
CALGELLPSYYTDKLIF
>TRDJ1|TRDV2|NA|TRDD3
TGTGCCTGTGACACCGTTCTCAAGACTACTGGGGGTAACACCGATAAACTCATCTTT
CACDTVLKTTGGNTDKLIF
>TRDJ3|TRDV2|few|TRDD3
TGTGCCTGTGACACCGTACTGGGGGATACGCGGAGCTCCTGGGACACCCGACAGATGTTTTTC
CACDTVLGDTRSSWDTRQMFF
>TRDJ3|TRDV2|NA|TRDD3
TGTGCCTGTGACACACTGGGGGATACCCGGGACACCCGACAGATGTTTTTC
CACDTLGDTRDTRQMFF
>TRDJ1|TRDV2|few|NA
TGTGCCTGTGACACCGGGGGAGATAAACTCATCTTT
CACDTGGDKLIF
>TRDJ3|TRDV2|NA|TRDD3
TGTGCCTGCGACACCGTACTGGGGGCAAGCTCCTGGGACACCCGACAGATGTTTTTC
CACDTVLGASSWDTRQMFF
>TRDJ1|TRDV2|NA|NA
TGTGCCTGTGACACCGGGGGGTTCACCGATAAACTCATCTTT
CACDTGGFTDKLIF
>TRDJ3|TRDV1|NA|NA
TGTGCTCTTGGGGAACAGGCCTACGAAGTGCCCTGGGACACCCGACAGATGTTTTTC
CALGEQAYEVPWDTRQMFF
>TRDJ3|TRDV2|few|NA
TGTGCCTGTGACACCGCTGGGCTCCGCTCCTGGGACACCCGACAGATGTTTTTC
CACDTAGLRSWDTRQMFF
>TRDJ2|TRDV2|few|TRDD3
TGTGCCTGTGACAATCTACTGGGGGATACGCGGGCGACAGCACAACTCTTCTTT
CACDNLLGDTRATAQLFF
>TRDJ2|TRDV2|NA|TRDD3
TGTGCCTGTGATCTGGGGGCCCCTTTGACAGCACAACTCTTCTTT
CACDLGAPLTAQLFF
>TRDJ3|TRDV2|few|NA
TGTGCCTGTGACACCTGGGGGGCCGCAAGCTCCTGGGACACCCGACAGATGTTTTTC
CACDTWGAASSWDTRQMFF
>TRDJ3|TRDV2|medium-sized|TRDD3
TGTGCCTGTGACACCGCTGGGGGATACGCCTGGGACACCCGACAGATGTTTTTC
CACDTAGGYAWDTRQMFF
>TRDJ3|TRDV2|NA|TRDD3
TGTGCCTGTGACACCGCGTGGGTACTGGGGGACGGCTCCTGGGACACCCGACAGATGTTTTTC
CACDTAWVLGDGSWDTRQMFF
>TRDJ4|TRDV1|NA|TRDD3
TGTGCTCTTGGGGACCCGACCTTCCTACTGGGGGATACCAACGCCAGACCCCTGATCTTT
CALGDPTFLLGDTNARPLIF
>TRDJ3|TRDV2|medium-sized|NA
TGTGCCTGTGACACTTGGGACTCCTGGGACACCCGACAGATGTTTTTC
CACDTWDSWDTRQMFF
>TRDJ1|TRDV2|NA|NA
TGTGCCCGTGACACCGTGGGGGTATACACCGATAAACTCATCTTT
CARDTVGVYTDKLIF
>TRDJ1|TRDV2|medium-sized|TRDD3
TGTGCCTGTGACACCTGGGGGATCGATAAACTCATCTTT
CACDTWGIDKLIF
>TRDJ3|TRDV2|medium-sized|TRDD3
TGTGCCTGTGATGATATACTGGGGGATTCCTCCTCCTGGGACACCCGACAGATGTTTTTC
CACDDILGDSSSWDTRQMFF
>TRDJ3|TRDV2|NA|NA
TGTGCCTGTGACACCGGGACGCGCTCCTGGGACACCCGACAGATGTTTTTC
CACDTGTRSWDTRQMFF
>TRDJ1|TRAV29/DV5|few|NA
NA
CSVLLYSKRTGGYTDKLIF
>TRDJ1|TRAV29/DV5|NA|NA
TGTGCAGCAAGCGCATCCTACCCGGGGGAAGCCTGGTACACCGATAAACTCATCTTT
CAASASYPGEAWYTDKLIF
>TRDJ1|TRDV2|NA|TRDD3
TGTGCCTGTGACACCTGGGGGATACGGGATAAACTCATCTTT
CACDTWGIRDKLIF
>TRDJ2|TRDV2|few|TRDD3
TGTGCCTGTGACACCGGTCTACTACTGGGGGATACTCATCGGCAGCAACTCTTCTTT
CACDTGLLLGDTHRQQLFF
>TRDJ1|TRDV2|NA|TRDD3
TGTGCCTGTGACACACTGGGGGATACGAGGACCGATAAACTCATCTTT
CACDTLGDTRTDKLIF
>TRDJ1|TRDV2|few|TRDD3
TGTGCCTGTGACACCCTGGGGGATACGTACACCGATAAACTCATCTTT
CACDTLGDTYTDKLIF
>TRDJ1|TRDV1|NA|NA
TGTGCTCTTGGGGAGCCCACCCAACCGTACACCGATAAACTCATCTTT
CALGEPTQPYTDKLIF
>TRDJ3|TRDV2|NA|TRDD3
TGTGCCTGTGACGGCACGCCGCTTGGGGATACCACCTGGGACACCCGACAGATGTTCTTC
CACDGTPLGDTTWDTRQMFF
>TRDJ3|TRDV2|NA|TRDD3
TGTGCCTGTGACACCTGGGGGATACGCAATTCCTGGGACACCCGACAGATGTTTTTC
CACDTWGIRNSWDTRQMFF
>TRDJ1|TRAV29/DV5|NA|NA
TGTGCAGCAAGCGCGGAAATGGGATGTACCGATAAACTCATCTTC
CAASAEMGCTDKLIF
>TRDJ2|TRDV2|medium-sized|TRDD3
TGTGCCTGTGACACTTTGGGGGATACTTTGACAGCACAACTCTTCTTT
CACDTLGDTLTAQLFF
>TRDJ1|TRDV1|NA|TRDD3
TGTGCTCTTGGGGAACGGGCCATTGATCCTACTGGGGGATACACCGATAAACTCATCTTT
CALGERAIDPTGGYTDKLIF
>TRDJ1|TRDV1|NA|NA
TGTGCTCTTGGGAATGAGTTTTCTCATCCATCCCCCATCCCCGTACAAGGTGGGGCCGATAAACTCATCTTT
CALGNEFSHPSPIPVQGGADKLIF
>TRDJ3|TRDV2|medium-sized|NA
TGTGCCTGTGACACCGCAGGGGGCCAATCCTGGGACACCCGACAGATGTTTTTC
CACDTAGGQSWDTRQMFF
>TRDJ3|TRDV2|few|TRDD3
TGTGCCTGTGACACGTTGGGGGATACGTCCTGGGACACCCGACAGATGTTTTTC
CACDTLGDTSWDTRQMFF
>TRDJ1|TRDV2|NA|TRDD3
TGTGCCTGTGACACTCCATTTGGGGGATACTCCCCAAACACCGATAAACTCATCTTT
CACDTPFGGYSPNTDKLIF
>TRDJ3|TRDV2|few|TRDD3
TGTGCCTGTGACACCGCCGGGGGATACGAAAGCTCCTGGGACACCCGACAGATGTTTTTC
CACDTAGGYESSWDTRQMFF
>TRDJ3|TRDV2|NA|TRDD3
TGTGCCTGTGACACCGGCTGGGGGATACGGGACTCCTGGGACACCCGACAGATGTTTTTC
CACDTGWGIRDSWDTRQMFF
>TRDJ1|TRDV1|few|NA
TGTGCTCTTGGGCCCCCTCCCCAGTTTGGGACCGATAAACTCATCTTT
CALGPPPQFGTDKLIF
>TRDJ1|TRDV1|few|NA
TGTGCTCTTGGGGCGCCTCGGGGTACCGATAAACTCATCTTT
CALGAPRGTDKLIF
>TRDJ1|TRDV2|medium-sized|TRDD3
TGTGCCTGTGACACCTGGGGGATAGATAAACTCATCTTT
CACDTWGIDKLIF
>TRDJ2|TRDV2|medium-sized|TRDD3
TGTGCCTGTGACACCGGTCCCGAACTGGGGGATACCTTGACAGCACAACTCTTCTTT
CACDTGPELGDTLTAQLFF
>TRDJ2|TRDV3|NA|TRDD3
TGTGCCTCGGGCCTACTGGGGGATCCCTTAGCTTTGACAGCACAACTCTTCTTT
CASGLLGDPLALTAQLFF
>TRDJ3|TRDV2|NA|NA
TGTGCCTGCGACACCGGTACGGCTAGCTCCTGGGACACCCGACAGATGTTTTTC
CACDTGTASSWDTRQMFF
>TRDJ3|TRDV2|few|NA
TGTGCCTGTGACCCCGGCCTGGGGCCATCCAGCCGAAGCTCCTGGGGCACCCGACAGATGTTTTTC
CACDPGLGPSSRSSWGTRQMFF
>TRDJ3|TRDV2|few|NA
TGTGCCTGTGACACGTGGGCTAGCTCCTGGGACACCCGACAGATGTTTTTC
CACDTWASSWDTRQMFF